Shown below are 30 T cell receptor beta chains from a single sample sequenced in a study of blood T cell repertoires in COVID-19. Profiling relied on immunoSEQ multiplex PCR, and the TCRdb table lists in-frame clones only, not all of them. The sample has under 250,000 clones, about nine tenths seen once. Sequenced: peripheral blood. The source of these receptors is a man aged 60 to 75 who had recovered from COVID-19.

This clone was seen once. The chain is built from TRBV7-8 and TRBJ1-1, with 8 bases matching TRBD1. CDR1 SGHVS and CDR2 FQNEAQ come from the germline V gene. The CDR3 has 15 amino acids. V trimming: 3 bases; J trimming: 1 base; junction bases outside the gene matches: 4. This CDR3 is CASSFIGQGNTEAFF. CDR3 nucleotide sequence: TGTGCCAGCAGCTTCATTGGACAGGGGAACACTGAAGCTTTCTTT.

The chain recombines TRBV5-5 with TRBJ2-1; 9 bases match TRBD2. V lost 4 bases to trimming and J lost 7 bases; unmatched junction nucleotides: 9. The CDR3 extends over 15 amino acids. Germline CDR1 SGHKS, CDR2 YYEKEE (reference sequence). The CDR3 loop is CASSISGSSRNEQFF. The CDR3 DNA follows: TGTGCCAGCAGCATTAGCGGGAGCTCGAGGAATGAGCAGTTCTTC.

This clone was seen a few times. The chain links TRBV5-8 to TRBJ2-5; D is possibly TRBD1 (6 bases). Germline CDR1 reads SGHTS; CDR2 reads YDEGEE. Trimming stripped 0 bases from V and 0 bases from J, with 12 bases between. The CDR3 sequence is 16 residues long. CDR3 loop: CASSLGQALNQETQYF. The CDR3 DNA reads TGTGCCAGCAGCTTGGGACAGGCTCTCAACCAAGAGACCCAGTACTTC.

J is TRBJ2-1 and V is TRBV11-3, with D possibly TRBD1 on 6 matching bases. V dropped 6 bases and J dropped 4 bases, with 16 bases sitting between them. The CDR3 has 15 amino acids. Germline lookup yields CDR1 SGHNT and CDR2 YENEEA. The CDR3 protein is CASSQQFDRYNEQFF. In DNA form, the CDR3 reads TGTGCCAGCAGTCAACAATTCGACAGGTACAATGAGCAGTTCTTC.

The chain carries TRBV4-1 and TRBJ1-5; D is uncertain. Trimming took 2 bases from V and 5 from J, leaving 13 bases between them. The germline V gene has CDR1 MGHRA and CDR2 YSYEKL. This CDR3 is 15 amino acids long. CDR3 region: CASSQRGGMDQPQHF. In nucleotides, the CDR3 is TGCGCCAGCAGCCAAAGAGGAGGGATGGATCAGCCCCAGCATTTT.

The chain carries TRBV7-2 and TRBJ2-1; TRBD2 is a possible D gene (6 bases). Germline V gives CDR1 SGHTA, CDR2 FQGNSA. The CDR3 consists of 17 residues. Trimming removed 5 bases at V and 0 bases at J, with 17 bases between. Here the CDR3 DNA reads TGTGCCAGCAGCACTGGGACTCGCTCTAGCTCCTACAATGAGCAGTTCTTC. Protein: CASSTGTRSSSYNEQFF.

The gene calls are TRBV15 and TRBJ2-6; no definite D call. This CDR3 is built from 15 residues. Germline CDR1 LNHNV, CDR2 YYDKDF (reference sequence). Trimming took 6 bases from V and 4 from J, leaving 13 bases between them. CDR3 DNA sequence: TGTGCCACCAGTCGTCTCGGGTACGGGGCCAACGTCCTGACTTTC. This encodes CATSRLGYGANVLTF.

The gene calls are TRBV21-1 and TRBJ1-1; the table names TRBD1, a call not compared with the DNA. TRBV21-1 constitutes a pseudogene. The CDR3 is 15 amino acids. The CDR3 nucleotides are TGTGCCAGCAGCACCGCCCGACACCTGAACACTGAAGCTTTCTTT. Translating gives CASSTARHLNTEAFF.

This clone was seen more than once but under ten times. The chain carries TRBV19 and TRBJ1-1; D perhaps matches TRBD1 (5 bases). The CDR3 extends over 13 amino acids. Per the germline V gene, CDR1 is LNHDA and CDR2 is SQIVND (reference sequence). V was cut by 3 bases and J by 3 bases, with 8 bases left in between. The CDR3 DNA reads as TGTGCCAGTAGTATCCAGGGTCACACTGAAGCTTTCTTT. It yields the protein CASSIQGHTEAFF.

This clone was seen only once. This rearrangement joins TRBV5-1 to TRBJ1-2, with a weak D call TRBD1 (6 bases). V lost 0 bases and J lost 2, with 14 bases in between. This CDR3 has 16 amino acids. The germline CDR1 and CDR2 sequences are SGHRS and YFSETQ. The CDR3 sequence is CASSLGNRVQNYGYTF. CDR3 in DNA: TGCGCCAGCAGCTTGGGCAACAGGGTACAAAACTATGGCTACACCTTC.

The chain uses TRBV7-2 and TRBJ2-1; a possible D gene is TRBD2 (5 bases). This CDR3 region has 13 residues. Deletions cut 4 bases from V and 10 bases from J, with 14 bases between. Germline V gene data show CDR1 as SGHTA and CDR2 as FQGNSA. The CDR3 loop is CASSSTGLWEQFF. CDR3 DNA sequence: TGTGCCAGCAGCTCTACCGGACTGTGGGAGCAGTTCTTC. Based on the CDR3 plus reference TRBV7-2 and TRBJ2-1, the full variable domain is GAGVSQSPSNKVTEKGKDVELRCDPISGHTALYWYRQSLGQGLEFLIYFQGNSAPDKSGLPSDRFSAERTGGSVSTLTIQRTQQEDSAVYLCASSSTGLWEQFFGPGTRLTVL.

This chain connects TRBV5-1 to TRBJ2-5; 13 bases are shared with TRBD2. Germline trimming cut 4 bases from V and 5 bases from J; bases unmatched to any gene: 5. The CDR3 has 15 amino acids. The V gene's germline CDR1 is SGHRS and CDR2 YFSETQ. In nucleotides, the CDR3 is TGCGCCAGCAGCAAACTAGCGGGAGGGCTTGAGACCCAGTACTTC. This codes for CASSKLAGGLETQYF.

This chain links TRBV29-1 with TRBJ1-1; D may be TRBD1 (5 bases). Germline lookup yields CDR1 SQVTM and CDR2 ANQGSEA. This CDR3 spans 11 amino acids. With 4 bases removed from V and 6 bases from J, the gap between germline ends came to 9 bases. CDR3: CSVGRVPEAFF. The CDR3 nucleotides are TGCAGCGTTGGCAGGGTCCCTGAAGCTTTCTTT.

V usage is TRBV7-9 and J usage is TRBJ2-1, with TRBD2 as a possible D gene (6 bases). The CDR3 is made up of 14 amino acids. Trimming pared 2 bases from V and 4 bases from J, leaving 9 bases between. Germline V gene lookup returns CDR1 SEHNR and CDR2 FQNEAQ (reference sequence). CDR3 protein: CASSLRGDYNEQFF. CDR3 bases: TGTGCCAGCAGCTTACGCGGGGATTACAATGAGCAGTTCTTC.

This chain joins TRBV6-5 and TRBJ1-2, with TRBD1 matching over 8 bases. J was trimmed by 2 bases and V by 6 bases; bases with no gene match: 5. Germline CDR1 is MNHEY and CDR2 is SVGAGI. The CDR3 contains 14 residues. The CDR3 protein is CASSRTGTNYGYTF. The CDR3 coding sequence is TGTGCCAGCAGCCGGACAGGGACCAACTATGGCTACACCTTC.

J is TRBJ1-1 and V is TRBV7-9, with D uncertain. This CDR3 has 13 residues. Per the germline V gene, CDR1 is SEHNR and CDR2 is FQNEAQ (reference sequence). V was cut by 5 bases and J by 1 base, with 8 bases left in between. This chain's CDR3 is CASSQQTNTEAFF. In DNA, the CDR3 is TGTGCCAGCAGCCAACAGACGAACACTGAAGCTTTCTTT.

This clone was detected only a few times. The chain carries TRBV6-5 and TRBJ1-3, with D possibly matching TRBD1 (5 bases). Trimming shortened V by 11 bases and J by 4 bases, and 9 bases separated the two germline ends. This CDR3 region has 11 residues. Germline V gene data show CDR1 as MNHEY and CDR2 as SVGAGI. The CDR3 sequence: CASGQGNTIYF. Written as DNA, the CDR3 is TGTGCCTCAGGGCAAGGAAACACCATATATTTT.

The J gene is TRBJ1-6, the V gene TRBV7-9; D is unclear. Trimming removed 3 bases from V and 14 bases from J, with 11 bases in between. The CDR3 is 12 residues long. Germline-derived CDR1 and CDR2 are SEHNR and FQNEAQ (reference sequence). CDR3 DNA sequence: TGTGCCAGCAGCTTTAGCGGTGGAACCCTCCACTTT. This codes for CASSFSGGTLHF.

V and J are TRBV5-1 and TRBJ1-1; a weak D match, TRBD1 (5 bases). With 4 bases removed from V and 6 bases from J, the gap between germline ends came to 10 bases. Per germline, CDR1 SGHRS and CDR2 YFSETQ. The CDR3 consists of 12 residues. CDR3 DNA: TGCGCCAGCAGCCCGGAGGGACCTGAAGCTTTCTTT. It codes for CASSPEGPEAFF.

The chain carries TRBV21-1 and TRBJ2-1; the tabulated D call, TRBD2, remains unverified against the DNA. TRBV21-1 is given as a pseudogene. This CDR3 comprises 15 residues. The CDR3 DNA reads as TGTGCCAGCAGCAAAGGGTCCCGAGGGTTCGATGAGCAGTTCTTC. It encodes CASSKGSRGFDEQFF.

As to this clone: At the DNA level, this CDR3 is encoded by other sequences in the same sample as well. The DNA for the CDR3 is TGTGCCAGTAGTATCCTCCCGGGACAGGGCTACGAGCAGTACTTC. Translating gives CASSILPGQGYEQYF. The rearrangement joins TRBV19 to TRBJ2-7; 9 bases are a match to TRBD1. This CDR3 comprises 15 residues. Per germline, CDR1 LNHDA and CDR2 SQIVND (reference sequence). The V segment lost 3 bases and the J segment 3 bases; nucleotides outside the gene matches: 6.

The chain combines TRBV5-4 with TRBJ2-7, with D maybe TRBD2 (5 bases). CDR3 size: 13 residues. The germline V and J ends were trimmed by 1 base and 6 bases, with 11 bases remaining between them. Germline CDR1 and CDR2: SGHNT and YYREEE (reference sequence). The CDR3: CASSLPGEGEQYF. The CDR3 region has the DNA TGTGCCAGCAGCTTGCCGGGTGAGGGCGAGCAGTACTTC. The full variable domain, with the rest looked up from reference TRBV5-4 and TRBJ2-7, is ETGVTQSPTHLIKTRGQQVTLRCSSQSGHNTVSWYQQALGQGPQFIFQYYREEENGRGNFPPRFSGLQFPNYSSELNVNALELDDSALYLCASSLPGEGEQYFGPGTRLTVT.

This chain links TRBV10-3 with TRBJ1-2; possibly TRBD1 for D (6 bases). V shed 3 bases and J shed 2 bases, with 7 bases lying between them. Germline V CDR1 and CDR2: ENHRY, SYGVKD. CDR3 length: 13 residues. For the CDR3, the DNA is TGTGCCATCAGTGACAGGGGAAACTATGGCTACACCTTC. Translation gives CAISDRGNYGYTF.

The chain recombines TRBV5-8 with TRBJ2-7; TRBD2 matches at 9 bases. Germline V gives CDR1 SGHTS, CDR2 YDEGEE. There are 14 residues in the CDR3. J was trimmed by 0 bases and V by 2 bases; bases with no gene match: 0. CDR3 sequence: CASSFSGSSYEQYF. For the CDR3, the DNA is TGTGCCAGCAGCTTTAGCGGGAGCTCCTACGAGCAGTACTTC.

The rearrangement links TRBV4-2 to TRBJ2-3, with TRBD2 identical over 8 bases. The ends lost 0 bases at V and 7 bases at J; junction bases unmatched: 12. Germline V lookup: CDR1 LGHNA, CDR2 YNFKEQ. The CDR3 covers 17 residues. The CDR3 bases are TGTGCCAGCAGCCAAGAAGTCACTGGCGGGGGGCGTAATACGCAGTATTTT. Amino acids: CASSQEVTGGGRNTQYF.

The chain couples TRBV10-3 to TRBJ2-7; TRBD1 might be the D (5 bases). The germline V gene has CDR1 ENHRY and CDR2 SYGVKD. Trimming stripped 3 bases from V and 0 bases from J, with 12 bases between. The length of the CDR3 is 15 residues. CDR3 nucleotides: TGTGCCATCAGTGAACAGGCAGGTAACTCCTACGAGCAGTACTTC. Translating gives CAISEQAGNSYEQYF.

V and J are TRBV21-1 and TRBJ2-1; TRBD2 reflects the table's D call only, with no check against the DNA. TRBV21-1 is termed a pseudogene. The CDR3 consists of 14 residues. CDR3 DNA sequence: TGTGCCAGCAGCAAAAGGAGTCTAGCGGGGGAGCAGTTCTTC. Residues: CASSKRSLAGEQFF.

This clone was recorded once. The chain couples TRBV12-5 to TRBJ2-1, with 11 bases fitting TRBD2. CDR1 is LGHNT, CDR2 FRNRAP, per germline. This CDR3 is 18 amino acids long. Trimming at V came to 6 bases and at J to 4 bases, leaving 14 bases not matched to a gene. CDR3 nucleotide sequence: TGTGCTAGTGGGGAACTAGCGGGGGCAGAAGGGTTATACAATGAGCAGTTCTTC. Encoded protein: CASGELAGAEGLYNEQFF.

The chain employs TRBV6-4 and TRBJ2-4, with 7 bases matching TRBD1. V lost 4 bases to trimming and J lost 6 bases; unmatched junction nucleotides: 6. This CDR3 spans 14 amino acids. CDR1 MRHNA and CDR2 SNTAGT come from the germline V gene. CDR3 nucleotide sequence: TGTGCCAGCAGTGCGGACAGGAATCGAAACATTCAGTACTTC. Translated, it gives CASSADRNRNIQYF.

This clone was counted once. This chain joins TRBV21-1 and TRBJ2-2; TRBD1 reflects the table's D call only, with no check against the DNA. TRBV21-1 has pseudogene status. CDR3 size: 22 residues. CDR3 in DNA: TGTGCCAGCAGCAAACAAAAACCACAAGGACAGGGTAAAACTACGAACACCGGGGAGCTGTTTTTT. This encodes CASSKQKPQGQGKTTNTGELFF.